This entry lists 29 T cell receptor beta chains sequenced from one sample in a study of shared clonotypes between healthy human individuals. Here immunoSEQ multiplex PCR was the method, and the copy in TCRdb shows in-frame clones only, minus some. In the table there are around 2.5 million clones, approximately 94% of which are singletons. Input material: naive CD4+ T cells from PBMCs. Subset defined: CD45RA+ positively selected. The receptors derive from a man aged 18 to 30 in good health. Some clones in this sample may be carry-over from other donors' samples.

There are a few counts of this clone. This chain uses TRBV18 with TRBJ1-1; D is uncertain. The V gene lost 3 bases and the J gene lost 6 bases, with 11 bases spanning the gap. Germline V gives CDR1 KGHSH, CDR2 LQKENI. The length of the CDR3 is 13 residues. CDR3: CASSPAGRAEAFF. In DNA form, the CDR3 reads TGTGCCAGCTCACCGGCGGGGAGGGCTGAAGCTTTCTTT.

The sample holds one count of this clone. This rearrangement joins TRBV6-1 to TRBJ1-2; D is perhaps TRBD1 (6 bases). CDR1 MNHNS and CDR2 SASEGT come from the germline V gene. V shed 2 bases and J shed 8 bases, with 18 bases lying between them. The CDR3 sequence is 15 residues long. The chain's CDR3 is CASSELPDSYKGYTF. In DNA, the CDR3 is TGTGCCAGCAGTGAACTACCGGACAGCTATAAGGGCTACACCTTC.

The rearrangement uses TRBV7-7 and TRBJ2-5, with 10 nucleotides matching TRBD2. CDR1 is SSHAT and CDR2 is FNYEAQ in the germline V gene (reference sequence). Trimming took 5 bases from V and 2 from J; bases not matched to a gene: 5. This CDR3 is built from 15 residues. CDR3 nucleotide sequence: TGTGCCAGCAGCGCGGAACTAGCGGGGCAAGAGACCCAGTACTTC. Residues: CASSAELAGQETQYF.

The chain links TRBV18 to TRBJ2-1; D not certain. V dropped 4 bases and J dropped 7 bases, with 5 bases sitting between them. The CDR3 spans 11 residues. The germline CDR1 and CDR2 sequences are KGHSH and LQKENI. As DNA, the CDR3 is TGTGCCAGCTCACGAGTTAATGAGCAGTTCTTC. Translation gives CASSRVNEQFF. The full variable domain, completed using reference TRBV18 and TRBJ2-1, is NAGVMQNPRHLVRRRGQEARLRCSPMKGHSHVYWYRQLPEEGLKFMVYLQKENIIDESGMPKERFSAEFPKEGPSILRIQQVVRGDSAAYFCASSRVNEQFFGPGTRLTVL.

The chain couples TRBV7-6 to TRBJ1-3; D perhaps matches TRBD1 (5 bases). CDR3 length: 15 residues. V was pared by 2 bases and J by 1 base, with 9 bases between. Germline V CDR1 and CDR2: SGHVS, FNYEAQ. Here the CDR3 reads CASSLRGASGNTIYF. The CDR3 coding sequence is TGTGCCAGCAGCTTACGCGGGGCATCTGGAAACACCATATATTTT.

To note about this clone: The same CDR3 arises from other DNA sequences in this sample as well. The J gene is TRBJ2-7, the V gene TRBV5-4; 13 nucleotides line up with TRBD2. V shed 2 bases, J shed 10 bases, and the junction held 3 bases outside the gene matches. CDR3 size: 13 residues. From germline, CDR1 is SGHNT and CDR2 YYREEE (reference sequence). CDR3 nucleotide sequence: TGTGCCAGCAGCTTAGGACTAGCGGGAGTTCAGTACTTC. Translating it yields CASSLGLAGVQYF. Full variable domain (outside the CDR3, taken from reference TRBV5-4 and TRBJ2-7): ETGVTQSPTHLIKTRGQQVTLRCSSQSGHNTVSWYQQALGQGPQFIFQYYREEENGRGNFPPRFSGLQFPNYSSELNVNALELDDSALYLCASSLGLAGVQYFGPGTRLTVT.

This clone has just one count. The rearrangement links TRBV5-4 to TRBJ2-5; TRBD1 might be the D (6 bases). Between the trimmed V and J ends, which lost 4 bases and 2 bases, there was a span of 12 bases. Germline values: CDR1 SGHNT, CDR2 YYREEE (reference sequence). This CDR3 spans 14 amino acids. The CDR3 reads CASSHMDRQETQYF. As DNA, the CDR3 is TGTGCCAGCAGCCACATGGACAGACAAGAGACCCAGTACTTC.

The chain recombines TRBV5-1 with TRBJ1-2, with a possible D match to TRBD1 (5 bases). V lost 0 bases and J lost 2, with 11 bases in between. The CDR3 consists of 15 residues. Germline V gene sequence: CDR1 SGHRS, CDR2 YFSETQ. CDR3 DNA sequence: TGCGCCAGCAGCTTGGAGAGGGGCGGAAACTATGGCTACACCTTC. Encoded protein: CASSLERGGNYGYTF.

This clone was seen a few times. The V and J genes are TRBV28 and TRBJ1-5; D remains unclear. V dropped 6 bases and J dropped 5 bases, with 5 bases sitting between them. Germline values: CDR1 MDHEN, CDR2 SYDVKM. The CDR3 is made up of 11 amino acids. DNA of the CDR3: TGTGCCAGCAGGGGATATCAGCCCCAGCATTTT. Translation gives CASRGYQPQHF.

The rearrangement uses TRBV20-1 and TRBJ2-7; D ambiguous. V shed 3 bases and J shed 6 bases, with 9 bases lying between them. From germline, CDR1 is DFQATT and CDR2 SNEGSKA (reference sequence). The CDR3 is made up of 11 amino acids. Written as DNA, the CDR3 is TGCAGTGCTAGCGATCATGGCGAGCAGTACTTC. It specifies CSASDHGEQYF.

This chain joins TRBV7-3 and TRBJ2-4; 8 nucleotides align to TRBD1. The CDR3 consists of 17 residues. Germline assignment: CDR1 SGHTA and CDR2 FQGTGA. V trimming: 5 bases; J trimming: 8 bases; junction bases outside the gene matches: 17. This CDR3 is CASSPYNGQGTRHIQYF. CDR3 DNA: TGTGCCAGCAGCCCGTATAACGGACAGGGAACGAGACACATTCAGTACTTC.

The chain employs TRBV19 and TRBJ1-5, with D tentatively TRBD1 (6 bases). This CDR3 spans 16 amino acids. The V end was cut by 8 bases, the J end by 4 bases, with 21 bases between. Germline V CDR1 and CDR2: LNHDA, SQIVND (reference sequence). The CDR3 nucleotides read TGTGCCAGTGGGGGAGGGGGGGCCTTAGTTAATCAGCCCCAGCATTTT. Protein: CASGGGGALVNQPQHF.

This clone was seen only once. CDR3 DNA sequence: TGTGCCAGCAGCCCCGGCCGGGCAGGGAATGAGCAGTTCTTC. It yields the protein CASSPGRAGNEQFF. J is TRBJ2-1 and V is TRBV7-9, with D possibly TRBD1 on 5 matching bases. The CDR3 has 14 amino acids. V was trimmed by 5 bases and J by 7 bases, leaving 15 bases between them. CDR1 and CDR2 from the germline V gene are SEHNR and FQNEAQ (reference sequence).

The V gene is TRBV5-4, the J gene TRBJ2-7; 7 bases align to TRBD2. Germline values: CDR1 SGHNT, CDR2 YYREEE (reference sequence). The CDR3 consists of 13 residues. The trim removed 4 bases at V and 4 bases at J, leaving 5 bases unmatched. The CDR3: CASSPGGGYEQYF. In nucleotides, the CDR3 is TGTGCCAGCAGCCCGGGAGGTGGGTACGAGCAGTACTTC.

The chain is built from TRBV4-3 and TRBJ2-5; tentatively, D is TRBD1 or TRBD2 (6 bases each). CDR3 length: 14 residues. Germline lookup yields CDR1 LGHNA and CDR2 YSLEER. The V end was cut by 2 bases, the J end by 5 bases, with 12 bases between. The CDR3, as DNA: TGCGCCAGCAGCCAACTCCGAGGGGGGGAGACCCAGTACTTC. This sequence encodes CASSQLRGGETQYF.

The CDR3 is CASSLHGTGGAGELFF. In DNA form, the CDR3 reads TGTGCCAGCAGTTTACATGGGACAGGGGGGGCCGGGGAGCTGTTTTTT. The chain recombines TRBV6-5 with TRBJ2-2; 11 positions match TRBD1. There are 16 residues in the CDR3. The V and J ends lost 4 bases and 6 bases, in that order; junction bases with no gene match: 7. Per germline, CDR1 MNHEY and CDR2 SVGAGI.

There are a few counts of this clone. The sample holds other DNA sequences that translate to the same CDR3. J is TRBJ1-1 and V is TRBV20-1; unclear D gene. Looked up from germline, CDR1 is DFQATT and CDR2 is SNEGSKA (reference sequence). The CDR3 length is 10 residues. The V end was cut by 6 bases, the J end by 3 bases, with 5 bases between. The CDR3 DNA reads TGCAGTGCAGCCGACACTGAAGCTTTCTTT. Its protein is CSAADTEAFF.

About this clone: Other DNA variants within this sample encode the same CDR3. The rearrangement uses TRBV28 and TRBJ2-1; unclear D gene. The germline V gene encodes CDR1 MDHEN and CDR2 SYDVKM. Trimming left V 3 bases short and J 8 bases short, with 2 bases between. The CDR3 consists of 10 residues. For the CDR3, the DNA is TGTGCCAGCAGTTTCGATGAGCAGTTCTTC. It codes for CASSFDEQFF.

The chain links TRBV6-5 to TRBJ2-7, with 14 bases fitting TRBD2. Germline V CDR1 and CDR2: MNHEY, SVGAGI. The V and J ends lost 2 bases and 6 bases, in that order; junction bases with no gene match: 6. The CDR3 consists of 16 residues. CDR3 amino acids: CASSYAAGLAGVEQYF. In DNA, the CDR3 is TGTGCCAGCAGTTACGCGGCGGGACTAGCGGGAGTCGAGCAGTACTTC.

The V gene is TRBV5-4, the J gene TRBJ2-3; 9 nucleotides match TRBD2. The CDR3 totals 15 residues. Germline V gives CDR1 SGHNT, CDR2 YYREEE (reference sequence). V lost 4 bases, J lost 5 bases, and 8 bases stayed unmatched. The CDR3 protein is CASSGKREAVDTQYF. Written as DNA, the CDR3 is TGTGCCAGCAGCGGTAAGCGGGAGGCGGTAGATACGCAGTATTTT.

This chain links TRBV7-9 with TRBJ1-5; D remains unclear. Trimming stripped 4 bases from V and 0 bases from J, with 4 bases between. Looked up from germline, CDR1 is SEHNR and CDR2 is FQNEAQ (reference sequence). The CDR3 runs 13 residues. In DNA form, the CDR3 reads TGTGCCAGCAGCTGGGATAGCAATCAGCCCCAGCATTTT. Its translation is CASSWDSNQPQHF.

Concerning this clone itself: Within the sample, other DNA sequences also encode this same CDR3. The V call is TRBV5-1, the J call TRBJ1-5; no firm D call. V was clipped by 4 bases and J by 0 bases, with 5 bases between them. The CDR3 is 13 amino acids. Germline lookup yields CDR1 SGHRS and CDR2 YFSETQ. CDR3 residues: CASSPDSNQPQHF. The DNA of the CDR3 is TGCGCCAGCAGCCCGGATAGCAATCAGCCCCAGCATTTT.

The chain joins TRBV28 to TRBJ1-1, with 7 positions matching TRBD1. Germline V lookup: CDR1 MDHEN, CDR2 SYDVKM. With 6 bases clipped from V and 0 bases from J, the junction kept 7 bases outside the gene matches. The CDR3 loop spans 15 amino acids. Here the CDR3 reads CASSFTGTVNTEAFF. The CDR3 DNA reads TGTGCCAGCAGCTTCACCGGGACAGTGAACACTGAAGCTTTCTTT.

The table lists this clone with a count of one. Other DNA sequences in this sample translate to the same CDR3. V and J are TRBV29-1 and TRBJ2-7, with 7 bases that match TRBD1. The CDR3 sequence is 13 residues long. Germline V gives CDR1 SQVTM, CDR2 ANQGSEA. Trimming took 6 bases from V and 2 from J; bases not matched to a gene: 7. CDR3 residues: CSVQGLLTYEQYF. The DNA of the CDR3 is TGCAGCGTACAGGGGCTCCTCACCTACGAGCAGTACTTC.

Here the CDR3 DNA reads TGTGCCAGCAGTCCCTGGGACAGGGAGGACTATGGCTACACCTTC. It is translated as CASSPWDREDYGYTF. The rearrangement links TRBV27 to TRBJ1-2, with 9 bases matching TRBD1. CDR1 is MNHEY and CDR2 is SMNVEV in the germline V gene (reference sequence). The CDR3 extends over 15 amino acids. The ends lost 5 bases at V and 3 bases at J; junction bases unmatched: 7.

The rearrangement links TRBV9 to TRBJ2-1, with 11 nucleotides matching TRBD2. Losses at the gene ends were 0 bases for V and 8 bases for J; bases not matched to a gene: 10. Per germline, CDR1 SGDLS and CDR2 YYNGEE. The length of the CDR3 is 17 residues. The CDR3 loop is CASSVAPLAGGIDEQFF. The DNA of the CDR3 is TGTGCCAGCAGCGTAGCTCCTCTAGCGGGAGGTATAGATGAGCAGTTCTTC.

This chain uses TRBV7-3 with TRBJ2-1, with 7 bases identical to TRBD1. CDR3 length: 15 amino acids. The V gene's germline CDR1 is SGHTA and CDR2 FQGTGA. V shed 4 bases and J 7 bases; nucleotides not matched to a gene: 10. The CDR3 coding sequence is TGTGCCAGCAGCTCACAGGGGCTCGTGGGGAATGAGCAGTTCTTC. This gives the protein CASSSQGLVGNEQFF.

The V gene is TRBV7-9, the J gene TRBJ1-1; D unclear. Germline V gene lookup returns CDR1 SEHNR and CDR2 FQNEAQ (reference sequence). The V end lost 1 base, the J end lost 2 bases, and 11 bases lay between the germline ends. The CDR3 is 15 residues long. The CDR3 protein is CASSLVLWGNTEAFF. CDR3 nucleotides: TGTGCCAGCAGCTTAGTTCTGTGGGGAAACACTGAAGCTTTCTTT.

The chain uses TRBV7-2 and TRBJ2-7; D might be TRBD1 (5 bases). The CDR3 sequence is 14 residues long. V gave up 5 bases and J gave up 4 bases, with 15 bases separating them. CDR1 is SGHTA and CDR2 is FQGNSA in the germline V gene. The CDR3 spells CASSRQGGEYEQYF. The CDR3 nucleotides are TGTGCCAGCAGCCGCCAGGGTGGAGAGTACGAGCAGTACTTC.